Sequencing of this T cell receptor beta chain was carried out in a study of human T cells and chemical hapten exposure. Time point given: patch test 1, 2 weeks after DPC sensitization. The treatment was: therapeutic diphenylcyclopropenone sensitization with weekly scalp DPC. One entry per CDR3 protein results from TCRdb running MiXCR on the RACE reads. The data contain roughly 160,000 distinct CDR3 sequences, around 15% of them singletons. Per germline, CDR1 SGHRS and CDR2 YFSETQ. The V gene end was trimmed by 4 bases and the J gene end by 5 bases; junction bases not matched to a gene: 6. The CDR3 extends over 14 amino acids.

The sample in question was whole blood, obtained in connection with sensitization to the hapten diphenylcyclopropenone (DPC). The sequence derives from a woman under 40 with alopecia areata. Some clones in this sample may be carry-over from other donors' samples. This rearrangement joins TRBV5-1 to TRBJ2-1; 7 nucleotides align to TRBD1. The CDR3 region is CASSKDRVNNEQFF. CDR3 nucleotides: TGCGCCAGCAGCAAAGACAGGGTGAACAATGAGCAGTTCTTC. The variable domain in full, with the rest retrieved from reference TRBV5-1 and TRBJ2-1, is KAGVTQTPRYLIKTRGQQVTLSCSPISGHRSVSWYQQTPGQGLQFLFEYFSETQRNKGNFPGRFSGRQFSNSRSEMNVSTLELGDSALYLCASSKDRVNNEQFFGPGTRLTVL.